This T cell receptor (beta chain) derives from a study of blood T cell repertoires in COVID-19. The V and J ends lost 6 bases and 0 bases respectively, with 14 bases between them. The CDR3 is 15 residues long. The V gene's germline CDR1 is MNHEY and CDR2 SVGAGI. Repertoires were generated with immunoSEQ multiplex PCR, while TCRdb's copy carries only in-frame clones and drops some. The sample comprises 200,000 to 250,000 clones, around 84% of which are singletons, and 4.3% rests with the top ten. Cohort assignment relied on participant-reported clinical history. V and J are TRBV6-5 and TRBJ1-1; D is unclear. This TCR was sampled from a man aged 25 to 40 with acute COVID-19. Sequencing input: PBMCs or T cells enriched from blood (not recorded which). CDR3 loop: CASRGRPTLNTEAFF. The CDR3 DNA reads as TGTGCCAGCAGGGGCAGGCCCACGTTGAACACTGAAGCTTTCTTT.